These 13 T cell receptor beta chains originate from one sample sequenced in a study of Ad26.COV2.S vaccination and SARS-CoV-2 variants. Treatment described: roughly 20 received Ad26.COV2.S at low or high dose, single or two shots; about 5 received placebo; per-sample allocation not given. Samples came from day 63 after the first vaccine or placebo injection. TCRdb keeps only in-frame clones here, not all; method: immunoSEQ multiplex PCR. The sample carries roughly 420,000 clones, roughly 90% recorded once. This specimen consisted of peripheral blood, obtained in a trial of Ad26.COV2.S vaccine versus placebo. The receptor source for this set is a person between 18 and 65 years old who received the Ad26.COV2.S COVID-19 vaccine or a placebo.

The chain employs TRBV19 and TRBJ2-3, with TRBD1 matching 10 bases. CDR3 size: 15 residues. Germline CDR1 LNHDA, CDR2 SQIVND (reference sequence). Trimming took 8 bases from V and 1 from J; bases not matched to a gene: 6. CDR3 sequence: CASGSGTGGTDTQYF. The CDR3, as DNA: TGTGCCAGTGGGTCCGGGACAGGGGGCACAGATACGCAGTATTTT.

CDR3 sequence (DNA): TGTGCCAGCAGCTTATGGAACGAGGGGACTGAAGCTTTCTTT. It is translated as CASSLWNEGTEAFF. The rearrangement joins TRBV7-2 to TRBJ1-1; maybe TRBD1 (5 bases). CDR1 SGHTA and CDR2 FQGNSA come from the germline V gene. V was clipped by 2 bases and J by 5 bases, with 12 bases between them. The CDR3 runs 14 residues.

The chain recombines TRBV4-1 with TRBJ1-3; D not resolved. Germline V gives CDR1 MGHRA, CDR2 YSYEKL. Trimming cost V 2 bases and J 2 bases, with 13 bases left between them. The CDR3 consists of 16 residues. CDR3 sequence: CASSQSRPGPGNTIYF. In nucleotides, the CDR3 is TGCGCCAGCAGCCAATCGAGGCCAGGCCCTGGAAACACCATATATTTT.

The chain uses TRBV11-2 and TRBJ1-5; 7 bases map to TRBD1. CDR1 is SGHAT, CDR2 FQNNGV, per germline. With 5 bases clipped from V and 6 bases from J, the junction kept 7 bases outside the gene matches. The length of the CDR3 is 14 residues. This CDR3 reads CASSGDRVGQPQHF. As DNA, the CDR3 is TGTGCCAGCAGCGGAGACAGGGTGGGTCAGCCCCAGCATTTT.

The rearrangement uses TRBV4-3 and TRBJ1-5, with D possibly being TRBD1 (6 bases). The CDR3 covers 16 residues. Trimming shortened V by 0 bases and J by 3 bases, and 12 bases separated the two germline ends. CDR1 and CDR2 from the germline V gene are LGHNA and YSLEER. The CDR3 region is CASSQESTGFNQPQHF. The CDR3, as DNA: TGCGCCAGCAGCCAAGAATCAACAGGGTTCAATCAGCCCCAGCATTTT.

J is TRBJ2-1 and V is TRBV2; perhaps D is TRBD1 or TRBD2 (5 bases each). The CDR3 length is 13 residues. CDR1 is SNHLY, CDR2 FYNNEI, per germline. V lost 8 bases and J lost 5, with 13 bases in between. Here the CDR3 DNA reads TGTGCCAGCGTACCGGGACGGCACAATGAGCAGTTCTTC. Translation: CASVPGRHNEQFF.

The chain couples TRBV7-6 to TRBJ2-7; TRBD2 might be the D (5 bases). V lost 1 base and J lost 1, with 11 bases in between. Germline V lookup: CDR1 SGHVS, CDR2 FNYEAQ. The CDR3 length is 15 residues. The CDR3 region is CASSLGGDSSYEQYF. CDR3 in DNA: TGTGCCAGCAGCTTAGGGGGAGACTCATCCTACGAGCAGTACTTC.

The genes are TRBV5-4 and TRBJ2-7, with D possibly being TRBD1 (5 bases). This CDR3 is 13 amino acids long. V lost 0 bases to trimming and J lost 2 bases, with 6 bases between them. CDR1 is SGHNT and CDR2 is YYREEE in the germline V gene (reference sequence). CDR3 in DNA: TGTGCCAGCAGCTTGGAGGACACCTACGAGCAGTACTTC. As protein: CASSLEDTYEQYF.

J is TRBJ2-6 and V is TRBV18, with D possibly matching TRBD1 (5 bases). This CDR3 is built from 16 residues. V was cut by 0 bases and J by 3 bases, with 9 bases left in between. Germline CDR1 reads KGHSH; CDR2 reads LQKENI. CDR3: CASSPPSRVGANVLTF. CDR3 sequence (DNA): TGTGCCAGCTCACCACCATCCAGGGTTGGGGCCAACGTCCTGACTTTC.

The rearrangement uses TRBV27 and TRBJ2-3; 15 bases fit TRBD2. Germline CDR1 and CDR2: MNHEY and SMNVEV (reference sequence). After removal of 5 bases from V and 5 bases from J, the junction contained 8 bases not matched to a gene. The CDR3 is made up of 17 amino acids. CDR3 loop: CASSRGLAGGPKDTQYF. The CDR3 DNA is TGTGCCAGCAGTCGTGGACTAGCGGGGGGGCCTAAAGATACGCAGTATTTT.

The chain links TRBV7-9 to TRBJ2-1; 7 bases agree with TRBD1. Germline lookup yields CDR1 SEHNR and CDR2 FQNEAQ (reference sequence). Trimming took 5 bases from V and 0 from J; bases not matched to a gene: 10. The CDR3 consists of 17 residues. CDR3 loop: CASSTKDRPSSYNEQFF. CDR3 nucleotides: TGTGCCAGCAGCACGAAGGACAGGCCGAGCTCCTACAATGAGCAGTTCTTC.

The rearrangement links TRBV15 to TRBJ2-7; no definite D call. V was pared by 5 bases and J by 3 bases, with 14 bases between. CDR1 and CDR2 from the germline V gene are LNHNV and YYDKDF (reference sequence). The CDR3 consists of 14 residues. The CDR3 coding sequence is TGTGCCACCAGCGCTGGCGGTTATGGCTACGAGCAGTACTTC. Encoded protein: CATSAGGYGYEQYF. Drawing the rest from reference TRBV15 and TRBJ2-7, the complete variable domain is DAMVIQNPRYQVTQFGKPVTLSCSQTLNHNVMYWYQQKSSQAPKLLFHYYDKDFNNEADTPDNFQSRRPNTSFCFLDIRSPGLGDTAMYLCATSAGGYGYEQYFGPGTRLTVT.

The V call is TRBV9, the J call TRBJ1-3; 8 positions match TRBD1. This CDR3 contains 13 residues. V dropped 2 bases and J dropped 6; count of bases not matched to a gene: 1. CDR1 is SGDLS and CDR2 is YYNGEE in the germline V gene. CDR3 in amino acids: CASSVQGANTIYF. For the CDR3, the DNA is TGTGCCAGCAGCGTCCAGGGGGCAAACACCATATATTTT.